This T cell receptor beta chain was retrieved from a study of PD-1 blockade in classical Hodgkin lymphoma. In germline, CDR1 is SGHDT, CDR2 YYEEEE. This CDR3 spans 15 amino acids. V lost 1 base, J lost 8 bases, and 16 bases lay in between. As for time point: cycle 4 day 1 (C4D1), after 6 weeks of nivolumab. Each of the patients experienced relapse following autologous stem cell transplantation, and their brentuximab vedotin exposure differed. Patients' outcomes at their best amounted to complete response, partial response or progressive disease. Study-wide results and caveats: Reported findings placed baseline TCR diversity lower in newly diagnosed patients (compared with healthy donors).

Sequencing was performed with immunoSEQ multiplex PCR; in TCRdb, only in-frame clones are kept and a portion is missing. The sample lists 20,000 to 25,000 clones, 60% to 80% occurring once. Comments on this clone: The target antigen is unknown.

This chain uses TRBV5-6 with TRBJ2-1; D remains unclear. The material sequenced was peripheral blood mononuclear cells (PBMCs), taken before the fourth cycle of nivolumab. The origin of this receptor is a human donor with classical Hodgkin lymphoma. DNA of the CDR3: TGTGCCAGCAGCTTGTGGTTAAGGTCTGTGCATGAGCAGTTCTTC. This gives the protein CASSLWLRSVHEQFF.